The sequence of this T cell receptor (beta chain) was determined in a study of OX40 agonist ivuxolimab in advanced cancers. Context from the whole study: Ivuxolimab was a fully human IgG2 agonistic monoclonal antibody targeting the costimulatory receptor OX40 (CD134). The paper describes the monotherapy dose-escalation part (N ≈ 52 patients) of the phase I trial of ivuxolimab. Intravenous ivuxolimab was administered to patients every 2 weeks at six dose levels: 0.01, 0.1, 0.3, 1.5, 3 and 10 mg/kg. Patients were allowed to have had prior anti-PD-1, anti-PD-L1 or anti-CTLA-4 therapy, and less than 45% of the dose-escalation patients had previously received checkpoint inhibitors. Of the 50 to 55 patients in dose escalation, about 20 had hepatocellular carcinoma, some 15 had melanoma, 9 had renal cell carcinoma and 9 had head and neck cancer. The point of sequencing TCRbeta in the periphery was to test whether ivuxolimab changed TCR sequence diversity and drove clonal T-cell expansion. Partial responses occurred in three dose-escalation patients, of whom one had hepatocellular carcinoma and two had cutaneous melanoma. The dose-escalation cohort was around 83% male with a mean age of around 62 years, ranging from 23 to 79. Study-level results and caveats: At doses of 0.1 to 3.0 mg/kg, clonal expansion of both CD4+ and CD8+ blood T cells was observed from baseline to week 6. In partial responders in the 0.1-3.0 mg/kg groups, normalized peripheral clonal expansion was found to be among the lowest, especially among CD8+ T cells. The antigen specificity of the peripheral T cells that underwent clonal expansion was not determined. Low levels of normalized T-cell clonal expansion were also seen in some nonresponding patients. After ivuxolimab, CD8+ T cells had more expanded clones than CD4+ T cells on average.

Genomic DNA was extracted from sorted cells for sequencing of the TCRbeta CDR3 region. TCRbeta CDR3 regions were sequenced using the immunoSEQ Assay. TCRdb mirrors the immuneACCESS table, restricted to in-frame sequences. Some clones are absent from its copies; in checked studies, under half trace to an unresolved V gene, and the reason for the others is unknown. The sample contains 55,000 to 75,000 clones, about nine tenths of them found a single time. The ten largest clonotypes hold 3.8% of the sample. The CDR3 numbers 16 residues from cysteine through phenylalanine. Just the 48-base CDR3 DNA is kept, in frame starting at base 1. The V end gives up 3 bases and the J end 3 bases, leaving 10 bases in the junction not matched to a gene. CDR1 SGHDT and CDR2 YYEEEE are derived from the germline V gene. The trial excluded patients who had a history of autoimmune disease or were on systemic immunosuppression. Peripheral blood for TCR sequencing was collected from all dose cohorts at baseline, on cycle 4 day 1, and on cycle 7 day 1. Samples came from an open-label, multicenter, first-in-human phase I dose-escalation trial of ivuxolimab. Adults with locally advanced or metastatic head and neck squamous cell, hepatocellular, melanoma or renal cell carcinoma were enrolled in the trial. Before TCR sequencing, CD4+ T cells and CD8+ T cells from peripheral blood were sorted into separate populations.

A note on this clone: Its antigen remains unidentified. No qualities accompany the bases; no much larger clone lies one base away.

This chain is built from TRBV5-6 and TRBJ2-7, with 9 junctional bases fitting TRBD2. The TCR comes from an adult with an advanced solid tumor such as melanoma, head and neck, liver or kidney cancer. The sequenced sample was CD4+ or CD8+ T cells sorted from blood, obtained in a trial of the OX40 agonist ivuxolimab. The encoded CDR3 is CASSSPGPSGDYEQYF. The nucleotide sequence reads TGTGCCAGCAGCTCCCCCGGTCCTAGCGGGGACTACGAGCAGTACTTC.